The 27 T cell receptor beta chains below were found in one sample sequenced in a study of cytomegalovirus exposure and HLA in healthy donors. A multiplex PCR was run with 60 Vbeta primers and 13 Jbeta primers. Measured with immunoSEQ multiplex PCR; TCRdb has only the in-frame clones, and not every one. The sample totals approximately 58,000 clones. Sample: PBMCs. Source of these receptors: a woman aged 45-65 years in good health and CMV-seropositive.

DNA for the CDR3: TGCGCCAGCAGACAGGGACCTGGAAACACCATATATTTT. Protein sequence: CASRQGPGNTIYF. This chain uses TRBV10-1 with TRBJ1-3; D is possibly TRBD1 (6 bases). V lost 6 bases, J lost 2 bases, and 8 bases lay in between. The CDR3 totals 13 residues. Germline V gene data show CDR1 as WNHNN and CDR2 as SYGVQD (reference sequence).

J is TRBJ1-6 and V is TRBV7-9, with a possible D match to TRBD1 (5 bases). CDR1 and CDR2 from the germline V gene are SEHNR and FQNEAQ (reference sequence). The CDR3 consists of 15 residues. V was trimmed by 7 bases and J by 0 bases, leaving 10 bases between them. The CDR3 nucleotides read TGTGCCAGCAAGGAGGGGAGCTCCTATAATTCACCCCTCCACTTT. This gives the protein CASKEGSSYNSPLHF.

CDR3 sequence: CASSPGGTGTTDTQYF. The DNA of the CDR3 is TGCGCCAGCAGCCCAGGAGGGACAGGGACCACAGATACGCAGTATTTT. The chain uses TRBV5-1 and TRBJ2-3; 9 bases line up with TRBD1. CDR1 SGHRS and CDR2 YFSETQ come from the germline V gene. The ends lost 4 bases at V and 2 bases at J; junction bases unmatched: 8. The CDR3 totals 16 residues.

The gene calls are TRBV5-1 and TRBJ2-7; D perhaps matches TRBD1 (6 bases). Germline lookup yields CDR1 SGHRS and CDR2 YFSETQ. The CDR3 runs to 14 residues. V lost 6 bases, J lost 4 bases, and 17 bases lay in between. CDR3: CASTLGQSGYEQYF. The CDR3 bases are TGCGCCAGCACCTTAGGACAGTCTGGGTACGAGCAGTACTTC.

Turning to this clone: The same CDR3 also results from other DNA sequences found in this sample. The V gene is TRBV13, the J gene TRBJ1-1; a weak D match, TRBD1 (5 bases). This CDR3 spans 18 amino acids. CDR1 and CDR2 from the germline V gene are PRHDT and FYEKMQ (reference sequence). In DNA form, the CDR3 reads TGTGCTATCAGTCAGGGAGGAGGATGGTTCCCTCAGAACACTGAAGCTTTCTTT. Its protein product is CAISQGGGWFPQNTEAFF.

V usage is TRBV29-1 and J usage is TRBJ2-3; TRBD2 aligns across 8 bases. CDR3 length equals 14 residues. Per the germline V gene, CDR1 is SQVTM and CDR2 is ANQGSEA. V was pared by 2 bases and J by 6 bases, with 7 bases of the junction left unmatched. The CDR3 sequence is CSVERVSGSDTQYF. CDR3 sequence (DNA): TGCAGCGTTGAAAGGGTCAGCGGGAGTGATACGCAGTATTTT.

The chain links TRBV11-1 to TRBJ1-6; tentatively, D is TRBD1 (6 bases). This CDR3 spans 14 amino acids. V dropped 7 bases and J dropped 10 bases, with 17 bases sitting between them. Per germline, CDR1 SGHAT and CDR2 FQDESV (reference sequence). As DNA, the CDR3 is TGTGCCAGCACCCTTCTCCAGGGGAACTCACCCCTCCACTTT. This codes for CASTLLQGNSPLHF.

This rearrangement joins TRBV4-1 to TRBJ2-2; possibly TRBD2 for D (6 bases). This CDR3 region has 14 residues. The germline V gene encodes CDR1 MGHRA and CDR2 YSYEKL. The V gene lost 1 base and the J gene lost 7 bases, with 10 bases spanning the gap. Here the CDR3 reads CASSQAYGGGELFF. CDR3 DNA sequence: TGCGCCAGCAGCCAAGCCTACGGGGGCGGGGAGCTGTTTTTT.

This chain uses TRBV18 with TRBJ2-7; D might be TRBD1 (7 bases). Trimming shortened V by 3 bases and J by 3 bases, and 21 bases separated the two germline ends. The CDR3 loop spans 17 amino acids. The V gene's germline CDR1 is KGHSH and CDR2 LQKENI. The CDR3 DNA reads as TGTGCCAGCTCACCCTTAGCAAGCGGGCACAGGGGCTACGAGCAGTACTTC. It yields the protein CASSPLASGHRGYEQYF.

The rearrangement uses TRBV5-1 and TRBJ1-2, with 7 bases aligning to TRBD1. CDR1 and CDR2 (germline): SGHRS, YFSETQ. Trimming cost V 3 bases and J 5 bases; bases outside gene matches: 10. This CDR3 comprises 15 residues. The CDR3 loop reads CASSSQPGQVYGYTF. In nucleotides, the CDR3 is TGCGCCAGCAGCTCTCAACCCGGACAGGTGTATGGCTACACCTTC.

The V and J genes are TRBV4-3 and TRBJ1-3, with D unclear. The CDR3 sequence is 15 residues long. CDR1 and CDR2 from the germline V gene are LGHNA and YSLEER. V was clipped by 1 base and J by 0 bases, with 7 bases between them. The CDR3 DNA reads TGCGCCAGCAGCCAAGTTGAGAGCTCTGGAAACACCATATATTTT. Protein sequence: CASSQVESSGNTIYF.

This chain connects TRBV4-3 to TRBJ2-3; 10 bases are shared with TRBD1. Unmatched junction bases numbered 12, after V lost 4 bases and J lost 5 bases. The CDR3 has 17 residues. The germline V gene has CDR1 LGHNA and CDR2 YSLEER. CDR3 residues: CASSPLPTGGMEDTQYF. CDR3 in DNA: TGCGCCAGCAGCCCCTTACCGACAGGGGGCATGGAAGATACGCAGTATTTT.

This chain joins TRBV5-1 and TRBJ2-1, with 12 bases identical to TRBD2. The V segment lost 4 bases and the J segment 3 bases; nucleotides outside the gene matches: 5. This CDR3 region has 16 residues. Germline V lookup: CDR1 SGHRS, CDR2 YFSETQ. The CDR3 DNA follows: TGCGCCAGCAGCCCACTGACTAGCGGGAGCTACAATGAGCAGTTCTTC. This gives the protein CASSPLTSGSYNEQFF.

The chain has TRBV6-1 and TRBJ1-1, with 9 bases fitting TRBD1. After removal of 3 bases from V and 3 bases from J, the junction contained 5 bases not matched to a gene. CDR1 is MNHNS and CDR2 is SASEGT in the germline V gene. This CDR3 region has 15 residues. In nucleotides, the CDR3 is TGTGCCAGCAGTGACAAGGACAGGGGAGACACTGAAGCTTTCTTT. Translated: CASSDKDRGDTEAFF.

The chain is built from TRBV6-5 and TRBJ1-3, with D possibly being TRBD1 (5 bases). CDR1 and CDR2 (germline): MNHEY, SVGAGI. Deletions cut 0 bases from V and 6 bases from J, with 15 bases between. There are 16 residues in the CDR3. CDR3 sequence: CASSYSGGLGKNTIYF. The CDR3 DNA follows: TGTGCCAGCAGTTACTCGGGGGGTCTGGGGAAAAACACCATATATTTT.

The chain combines TRBV19 with TRBJ1-3; D call uncertain. The CDR3 runs 12 residues. Per the germline V gene, CDR1 is LNHDA and CDR2 is SQIVND (reference sequence). V was shortened by 3 bases and J by 4 bases, with 4 bases between the two germline ends. The CDR3 DNA is TGTGCCAGTAGTATTAGAGGAAACACCATATATTTT. Translating gives CASSIRGNTIYF. Full variable domain (missing parts from reference TRBV19 and TRBJ1-3): DGGITQSPKYLFRKEGQNVTLSCEQNLNHDAMYWYRQDPGQGLRLIYYSQIVNDFQKGDIAEGYSVSREKKESFPLTVTSAQKNPTAFYLCASSIRGNTIYFGEGSWLTVV.

Concerning this clone itself: Its ends do not fully match the called genes, so a read error is possible. The chain uses TRBV29-1 and TRBJ2-2; D might be TRBD2 (5 bases). This CDR3 is built from 16 residues. Germline V CDR1 and CDR2: SQVTM, ANQGSEA. The CDR3 DNA sequence: TGCAGCGCCACTCCAATAGCCTCCACTTCCACCGGGGAGCTGCTTTTT. This codes for CSATPIASTSTGELLF.

The CDR3 DNA is TGTGCCAGCAGCTCCCGCCGGACAGGGGTCACAGATACGCAGTATTTT. It yields the protein CASSSRRTGVTDTQYF. The rearrangement links TRBV7-2 to TRBJ2-3; 9 nucleotides line up with TRBD1. The CDR3 totals 16 residues. Germline CDR1 SGHTA, CDR2 FQGNSA. The J segment lost 2 bases and the V segment lost 4 bases, leaving 7 bases of the junction unmatched.

The rearrangement uses TRBV10-2 and TRBJ2-2; the D gene is possibly TRBD1 (6 bases). CDR3 length equals 15 residues. Between the trimmed V and J ends, which lost 6 bases and 8 bases, there was a span of 19 bases. The germline V gene has CDR1 WSHSY and CDR2 SAAADI. Here the CDR3 DNA reads TGCGCCAGCAGCTTACAGGGCTCCGGAGCGGGGGAGCTGTTTTTT. This encodes CASSLQGSGAGELFF.

The CDR3 protein is CASSPNGGYTEAFF. The DNA for the CDR3 is TGTGCCAGCTCACCAAATGGCGGGTACACTGAAGCTTTCTTT. This sequence joins TRBV18 and TRBJ1-1; D ambiguous. The CDR3 has 14 residues. Between the trimmed V and J ends, which lost 2 bases and 3 bases, there was a span of 10 bases. Germline V CDR1 and CDR2: KGHSH, LQKENI.

The chain recombines TRBV28 with TRBJ1-5; 7 nucleotides line up with TRBD1. Per germline, CDR1 MDHEN and CDR2 SYDVKM. The CDR3 is made up of 14 amino acids. J gave up 6 bases and V 6 bases, and 8 bases lay outside the gene matches. This CDR3 is CASSVGAGGQPQHF. CDR3 bases: TGTGCCAGCAGCGTTGGGGCAGGGGGTCAGCCCCAGCATTTT.

The V call is TRBV30, the J call TRBJ2-3; D remains unclear. The CDR3 is 11 residues long. CDR1 GTSNPN and CDR2 SVGIG come from the germline V gene (reference sequence). V lost 3 bases, J lost 3 bases, and 4 bases lay in between. The CDR3 nucleotides read TGTGCCTGGAGCTTGACAGATACGCAGTATTTT. It yields the protein CAWSLTDTQYF.

The V gene is TRBV11-3, the J gene TRBJ1-4; 7 positions match TRBD1. This CDR3 region has 16 residues. Trimming at V came to 5 bases and at J to 8 bases, leaving 14 bases not matched to a gene. Per germline, CDR1 SGHNT and CDR2 YENEEA. This CDR3 reads CASSNPSQGNGEKLFF. The CDR3 bases are TGTGCCAGCAGCAACCCATCACAGGGGAATGGAGAAAAACTGTTTTTT.

This chain uses TRBV6-1 with TRBJ2-1, with TRBD2 identical over 10 bases. Unmatched junction bases numbered 7, after V lost 5 bases and J lost 3 bases. CDR1 is MNHNS, CDR2 SASEGT, per germline. The CDR3 loop spans 16 amino acids. CDR3 amino acids: CASSQGLAVNYNEQFF. The CDR3 DNA sequence: TGTGCCAGCAGTCAAGGACTAGCGGTTAACTACAATGAGCAGTTCTTC.

The CDR3 DNA reads as TGTGCCAGCAGTGAAAGGGCAGGGGTGAACACTGAAGCTTTCTTT. Its protein is CASSERAGVNTEAFF. V gene TRBV6-1 combines with J gene TRBJ1-1, with D possibly matching TRBD1 (6 bases). There are 15 residues in the CDR3. Deletions cut 2 bases from V and 0 bases from J, with 10 bases between. Germline V lookup: CDR1 MNHNS, CDR2 SASEGT.

V usage is TRBV5-4 and J usage is TRBJ2-1, with TRBD2 matching 11 bases. Germline CDR1 and CDR2: SGHNT and YYREEE (reference sequence). Germline trimming cut 4 bases from V and 5 bases from J; bases unmatched to any gene: 5. The CDR3 sequence is 15 residues long. CDR3 in amino acids: CASSPGLAENNEQFF. CDR3 in DNA: TGTGCCAGCAGCCCGGGACTAGCGGAAAACAATGAGCAGTTCTTC.

J is TRBJ1-1 and V is TRBV5-1, with 9 bases matching TRBD1. J lost 1 base, V lost 5 bases, and 9 bases had no gene match. Germline V gives CDR1 SGHRS, CDR2 YFSETQ. This CDR3 comprises 16 residues. CDR3 coding DNA: TGCGCCAGCAGGGAACAGGGGGCGATCGGGAACACTGAAGCTTTCTTT. Translating it yields CASREQGAIGNTEAFF.